This T cell receptor (beta chain) comes out of a study of T-cell memory formation after mild COVID-19. In the study overall: For the most part, TCR clusters were specific to one donor.

TCRdb independently ran MiXCR on the 5' RACE reads; one entry per CDR3 protein. The sample has 65,000 to 90,000 distinct CDR3 sequences, roughly 13% seen once. From germline, CDR1 is SGHVS and CDR2 FQNEAQ. The ends lost 4 bases at V and 6 bases at J; junction bases unmatched: 6. This CDR3 region has 17 residues. Points on this clonotype: What it binds is not known.

Notes on the study in general: Clones contracting over day 15 to 85 were CD4/CD8 balanced, with later expanders leaning CD4+.

The specimen was PBMCs or a T cell subset sorted from them (not recorded which). V usage is TRBV7-8 and J usage is TRBJ2-4, with 16 nucleotides matching TRBD2. The TCR comes from a young man who had mild COVID-19 (a few samples of this study predate the infection). Cell type and time point are not known. The CDR3 sequence: CASSSGTSGGALNIQYF. In nucleotides, the CDR3 is TGTGCCAGCAGCTCCGGGACTAGCGGGGGGGCCCTAAACATTCAGTACTTC.